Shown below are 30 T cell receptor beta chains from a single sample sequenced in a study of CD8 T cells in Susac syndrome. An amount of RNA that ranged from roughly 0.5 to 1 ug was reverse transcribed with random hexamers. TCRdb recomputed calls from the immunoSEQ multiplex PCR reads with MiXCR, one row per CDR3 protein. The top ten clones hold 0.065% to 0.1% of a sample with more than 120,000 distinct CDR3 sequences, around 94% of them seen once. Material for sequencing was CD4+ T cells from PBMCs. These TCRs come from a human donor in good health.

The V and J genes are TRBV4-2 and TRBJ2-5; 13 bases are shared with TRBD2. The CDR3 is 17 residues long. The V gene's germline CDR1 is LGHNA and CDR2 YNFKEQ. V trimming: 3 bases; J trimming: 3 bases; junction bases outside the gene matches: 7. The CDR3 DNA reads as TGTGCCAGCAGCCAGAGGGGACTAGCGGGGCAAGAAGAGACCCAGTACTTC. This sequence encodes CASSQRGLAGQEETQYF.

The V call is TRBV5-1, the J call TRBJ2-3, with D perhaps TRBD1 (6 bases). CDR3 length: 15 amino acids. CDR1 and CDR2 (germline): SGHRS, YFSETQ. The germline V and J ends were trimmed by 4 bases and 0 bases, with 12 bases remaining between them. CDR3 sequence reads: CASSQRGSSTDTQYF. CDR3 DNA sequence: TGCGCCAGCAGCCAAAGGGGGAGTAGCACAGATACGCAGTATTTT.

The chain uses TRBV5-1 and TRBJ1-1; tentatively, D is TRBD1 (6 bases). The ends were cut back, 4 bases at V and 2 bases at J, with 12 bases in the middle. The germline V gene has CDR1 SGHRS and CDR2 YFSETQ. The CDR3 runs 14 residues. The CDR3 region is CASSEGQPNTEAFF. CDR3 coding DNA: TGCGCCAGCAGCGAGGGACAACCTAACACTGAAGCTTTCTTT.

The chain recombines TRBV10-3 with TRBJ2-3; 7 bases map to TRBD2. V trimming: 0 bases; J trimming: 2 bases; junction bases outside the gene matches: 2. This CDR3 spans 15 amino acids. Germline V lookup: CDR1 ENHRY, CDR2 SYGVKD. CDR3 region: CAISESGGTTDTQYF. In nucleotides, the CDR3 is TGTGCCATCAGTGAGTCCGGGGGGACCACAGATACGCAGTATTTT.

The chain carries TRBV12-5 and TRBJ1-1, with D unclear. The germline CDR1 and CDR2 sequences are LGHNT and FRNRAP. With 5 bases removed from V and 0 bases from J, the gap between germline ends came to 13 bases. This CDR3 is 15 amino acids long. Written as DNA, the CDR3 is TGTGCTAGTGGTCGGGCGGGCAGCCTGAACACTGAAGCTTTCTTT. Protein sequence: CASGRAGSLNTEAFF.

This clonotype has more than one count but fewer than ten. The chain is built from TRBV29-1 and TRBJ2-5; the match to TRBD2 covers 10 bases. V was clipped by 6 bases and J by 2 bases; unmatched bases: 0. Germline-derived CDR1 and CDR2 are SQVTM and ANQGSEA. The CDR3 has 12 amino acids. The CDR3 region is CSVGLAQETQYF. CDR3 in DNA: TGCAGCGTGGGACTAGCGCAAGAGACCCAGTACTTC.

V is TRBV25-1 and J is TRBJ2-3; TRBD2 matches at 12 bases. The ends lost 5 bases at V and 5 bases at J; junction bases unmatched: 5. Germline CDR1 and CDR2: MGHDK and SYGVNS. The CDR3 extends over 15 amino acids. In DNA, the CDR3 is TGTGCCAGCAGTAAACTAGCGGGAGGCGGAGATACGCAGTATTTT. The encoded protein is CASSKLAGGGDTQYF.

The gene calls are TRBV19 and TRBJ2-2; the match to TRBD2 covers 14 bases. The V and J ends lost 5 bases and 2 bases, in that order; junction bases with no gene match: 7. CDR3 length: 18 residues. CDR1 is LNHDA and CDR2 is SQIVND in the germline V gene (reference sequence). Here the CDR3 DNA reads TGTGCCAGTAGTCCCAGGGGACTAGCGGGAGAAAACACCGGGGAGCTGTTTTTT. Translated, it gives CASSPRGLAGENTGELFF.

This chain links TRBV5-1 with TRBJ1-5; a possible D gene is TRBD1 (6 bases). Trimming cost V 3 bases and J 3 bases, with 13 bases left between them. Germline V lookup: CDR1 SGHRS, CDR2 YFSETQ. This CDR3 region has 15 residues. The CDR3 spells CASSSDGTNNQPQHF. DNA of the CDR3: TGCGCCAGCAGCTCCGACGGGACAAACAATCAGCCCCAGCATTTT.

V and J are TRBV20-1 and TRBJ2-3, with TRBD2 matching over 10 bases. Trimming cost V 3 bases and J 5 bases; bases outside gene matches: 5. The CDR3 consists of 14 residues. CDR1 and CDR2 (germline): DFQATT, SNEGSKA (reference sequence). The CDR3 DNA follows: TGCAGTGCTAGCCCTAGCGGGAGAATAGATACGCAGTATTTT. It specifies CSASPSGRIDTQYF.

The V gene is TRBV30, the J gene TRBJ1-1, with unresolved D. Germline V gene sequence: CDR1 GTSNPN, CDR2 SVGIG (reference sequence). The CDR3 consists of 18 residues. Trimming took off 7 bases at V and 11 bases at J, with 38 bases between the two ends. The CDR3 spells CASDLYNWGRKRAWAAFF. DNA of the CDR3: TGTGCCTCAGACCTCTATAATTGGGGTAGAAAACGCGCTTGGGCGGCTTTCTTT.

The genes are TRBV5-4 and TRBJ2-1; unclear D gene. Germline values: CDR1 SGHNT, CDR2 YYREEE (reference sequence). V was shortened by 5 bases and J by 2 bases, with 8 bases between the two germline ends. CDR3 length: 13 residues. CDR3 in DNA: TGTGCCAGCAGAAAAGTCGCCTACAATGAGCAGTTCTTC. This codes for CASRKVAYNEQFF.

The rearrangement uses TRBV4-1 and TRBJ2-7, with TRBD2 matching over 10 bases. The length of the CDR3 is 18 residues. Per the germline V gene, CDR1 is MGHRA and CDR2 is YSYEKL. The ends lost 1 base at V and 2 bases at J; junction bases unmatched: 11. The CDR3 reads CASSQGGASGSIAYEQYF. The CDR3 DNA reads TGCGCCAGCAGCCAAGGGGGGGCTAGCGGGAGTATCGCCTACGAGCAGTACTTC.

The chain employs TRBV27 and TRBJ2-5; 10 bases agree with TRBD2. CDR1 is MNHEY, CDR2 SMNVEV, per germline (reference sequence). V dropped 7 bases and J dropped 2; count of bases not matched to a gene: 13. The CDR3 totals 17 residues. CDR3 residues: CASMAVALAGEQETQYF. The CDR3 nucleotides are TGTGCCAGCATGGCGGTAGCGCTAGCGGGAGAACAAGAGACCCAGTACTTC.

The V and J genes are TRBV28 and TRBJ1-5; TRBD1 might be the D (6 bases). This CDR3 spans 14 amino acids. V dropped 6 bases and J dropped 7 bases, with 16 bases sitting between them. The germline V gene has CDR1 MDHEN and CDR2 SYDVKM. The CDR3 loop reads CASRTRGSGQPQHF. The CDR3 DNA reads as TGTGCCAGCAGAACCAGGGGATCCGGGCAGCCCCAGCATTTT.

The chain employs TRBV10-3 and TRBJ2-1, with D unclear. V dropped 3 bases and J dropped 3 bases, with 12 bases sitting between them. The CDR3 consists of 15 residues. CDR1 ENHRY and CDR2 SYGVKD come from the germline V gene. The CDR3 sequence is CAISEFQDLYNEQFF. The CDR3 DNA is TGTGCCATCAGTGAATTTCAGGACCTCTACAATGAGCAGTTCTTC.

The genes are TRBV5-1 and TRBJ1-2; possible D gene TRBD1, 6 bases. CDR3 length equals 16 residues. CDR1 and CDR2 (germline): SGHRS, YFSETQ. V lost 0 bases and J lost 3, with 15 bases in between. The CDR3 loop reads CASSLAWDTKYYGYTF. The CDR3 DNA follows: TGCGCCAGCAGCTTGGCATGGGACACGAAATACTATGGCTACACCTTC.

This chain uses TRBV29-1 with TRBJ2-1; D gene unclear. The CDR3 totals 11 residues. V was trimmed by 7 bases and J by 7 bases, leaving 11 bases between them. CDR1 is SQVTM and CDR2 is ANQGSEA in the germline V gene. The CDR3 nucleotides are TGCAGCGCCCCAGTTTGGAATGAGCAGTTCTTC. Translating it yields CSAPVWNEQFF.

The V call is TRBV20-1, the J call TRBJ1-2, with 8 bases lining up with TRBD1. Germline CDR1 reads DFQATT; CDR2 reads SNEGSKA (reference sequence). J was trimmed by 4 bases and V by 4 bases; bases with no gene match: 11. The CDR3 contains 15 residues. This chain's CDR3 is CSATPPDRAIYGYTF. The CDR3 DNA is TGCAGTGCTACCCCACCGGACAGGGCCATCTATGGCTACACCTTC.

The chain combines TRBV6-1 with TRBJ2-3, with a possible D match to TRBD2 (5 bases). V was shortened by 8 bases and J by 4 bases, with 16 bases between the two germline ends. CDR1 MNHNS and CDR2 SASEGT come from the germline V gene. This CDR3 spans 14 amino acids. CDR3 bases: TGTGCCAGCGGAGCGGTCCTTTGGGCAGATACGCAGTATTTT. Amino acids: CASGAVLWADTQYF.

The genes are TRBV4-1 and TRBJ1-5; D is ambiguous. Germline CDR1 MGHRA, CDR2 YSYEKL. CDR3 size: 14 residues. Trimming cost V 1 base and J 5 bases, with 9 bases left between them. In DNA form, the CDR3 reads TGCGCCAGCAGCCAAGCCGCAGTTTATCAGCCCCAGCATTTT. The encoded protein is CASSQAAVYQPQHF.

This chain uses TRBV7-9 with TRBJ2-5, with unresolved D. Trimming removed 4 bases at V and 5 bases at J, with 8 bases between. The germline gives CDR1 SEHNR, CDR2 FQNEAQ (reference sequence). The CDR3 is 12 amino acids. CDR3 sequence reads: CASSWGRETQYF. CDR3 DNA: TGTGCCAGCAGCTGGGGTAGGGAGACCCAGTACTTC.

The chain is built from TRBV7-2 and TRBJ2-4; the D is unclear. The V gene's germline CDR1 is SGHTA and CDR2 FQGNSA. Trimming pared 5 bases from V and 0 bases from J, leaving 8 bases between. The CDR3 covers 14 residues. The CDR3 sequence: CASSPPSAKNIQYF. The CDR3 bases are TGTGCCAGCAGCCCCCCTTCAGCCAAAAACATTCAGTACTTC.

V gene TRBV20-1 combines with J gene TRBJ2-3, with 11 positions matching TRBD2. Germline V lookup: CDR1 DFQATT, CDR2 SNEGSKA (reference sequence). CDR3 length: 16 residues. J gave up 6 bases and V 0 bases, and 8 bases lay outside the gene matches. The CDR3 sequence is CSAREATSGIPDTQYF. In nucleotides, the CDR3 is TGCAGTGCTAGAGAAGCGACTAGCGGGATCCCTGATACGCAGTATTTT.

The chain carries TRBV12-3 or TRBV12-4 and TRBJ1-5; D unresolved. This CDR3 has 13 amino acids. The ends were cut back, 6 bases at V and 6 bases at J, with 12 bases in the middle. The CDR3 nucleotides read TGTGCCAGCAGCTTACTGGTGGGTCAGCCCCAGCATTTT. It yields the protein CASSLLVGQPQHF.

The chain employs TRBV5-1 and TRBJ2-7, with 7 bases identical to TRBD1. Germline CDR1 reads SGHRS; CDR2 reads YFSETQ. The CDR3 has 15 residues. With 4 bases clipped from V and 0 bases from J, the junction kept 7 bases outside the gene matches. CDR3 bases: TGCGCCAGCAGCCCTTGGACAGGCGTCTCCTACGAGCAGTACTTC. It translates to CASSPWTGVSYEQYF. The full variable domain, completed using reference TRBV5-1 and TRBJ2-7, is KAGVTQTPRYLIKTRGQQVTLSCSPISGHRSVSWYQQTPGQGLQFLFEYFSETQRNKGNFPGRFSGRQFSNSRSEMNVSTLELGDSALYLCASSPWTGVSYEQYFGPGTRLTVT.

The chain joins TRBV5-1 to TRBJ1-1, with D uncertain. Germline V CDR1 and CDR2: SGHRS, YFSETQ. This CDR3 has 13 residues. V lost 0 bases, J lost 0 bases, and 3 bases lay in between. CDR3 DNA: TGCGCCAGCAGCTTGGAACTGAACACTGAAGCTTTCTTT. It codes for CASSLELNTEAFF.

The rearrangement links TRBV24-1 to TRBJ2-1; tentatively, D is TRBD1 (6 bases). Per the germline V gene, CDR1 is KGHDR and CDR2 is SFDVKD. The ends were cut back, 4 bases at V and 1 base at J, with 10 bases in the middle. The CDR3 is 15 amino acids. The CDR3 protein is CATSEGGWSYNEQFF. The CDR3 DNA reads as TGTGCCACCAGTGAAGGGGGATGGTCCTACAATGAGCAGTTCTTC.

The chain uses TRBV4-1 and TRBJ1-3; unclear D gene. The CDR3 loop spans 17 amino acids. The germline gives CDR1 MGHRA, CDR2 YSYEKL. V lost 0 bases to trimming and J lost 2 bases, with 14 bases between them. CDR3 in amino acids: CASSQEGRGTAGNTIYF. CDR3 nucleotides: TGCGCCAGCAGCCAAGAAGGTCGAGGTACTGCTGGAAACACCATATATTTT.

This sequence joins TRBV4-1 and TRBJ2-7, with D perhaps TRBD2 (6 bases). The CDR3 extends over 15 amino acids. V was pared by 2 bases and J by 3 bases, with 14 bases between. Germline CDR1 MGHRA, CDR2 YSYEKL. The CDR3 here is CASSQPGTSIYEQYF. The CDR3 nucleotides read TGCGCCAGCAGCCAACCCGGGACTTCTATCTACGAGCAGTACTTC.